This TCR beta chain was captured in a study of blood T cell repertoires in COVID-19. Study-level background: Samples representing acute and convalescent COVID-19 were sourced from the United States, Italy and Spain. From T cells, B-cell-depleted T cells, or PBMCs came the material, which was cDNA or gDNA.

Original processing notes: How many nucleated cells were present was estimated from reference gene primer amplification. This table comes from immunoSEQ multiplex PCR, and its TCRdb copy is limited to in-frame clones, with some not included. The DNA was the basis for D and trimming; V, J and clone size are from that table. The table includes about 140,000 clones, over 65% detected once. The sequenced material came from peripheral blood. The clonotype was recovered from a woman older than 75 with active or convalescent COVID-19.

CDR3 loop: CASSADRGLAAFF. CDR3 DNA: TGTGCCAGCAGTGCTGACAGGGGGCTGGCAGCTTTCTTT. The V call is TRBV6-4, the J call TRBJ1-1, with 10 positions matching TRBD1. CDR1 MRHNA and CDR2 SNTAGT come from the germline V gene. Trimming removed 4 bases from V and 10 bases from J; junction bases left unmatched: 6. This CDR3 spans 13 amino acids.